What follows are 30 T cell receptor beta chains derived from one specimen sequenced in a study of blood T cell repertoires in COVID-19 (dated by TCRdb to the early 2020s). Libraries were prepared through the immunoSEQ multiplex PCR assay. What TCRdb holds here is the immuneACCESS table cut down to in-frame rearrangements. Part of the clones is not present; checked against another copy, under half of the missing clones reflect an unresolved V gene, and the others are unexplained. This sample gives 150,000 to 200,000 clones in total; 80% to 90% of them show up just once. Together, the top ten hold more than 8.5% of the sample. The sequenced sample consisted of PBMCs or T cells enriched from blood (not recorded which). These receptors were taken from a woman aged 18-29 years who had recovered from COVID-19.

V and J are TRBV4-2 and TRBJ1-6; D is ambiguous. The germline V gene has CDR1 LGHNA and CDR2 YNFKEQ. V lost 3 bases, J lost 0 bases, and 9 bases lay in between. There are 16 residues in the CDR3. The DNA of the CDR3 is TGTGCCAGCAGCCAGGCTCTGATCTCCTATAATTCACCCCTCCACTTT. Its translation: CASSQALISYNSPLHF.

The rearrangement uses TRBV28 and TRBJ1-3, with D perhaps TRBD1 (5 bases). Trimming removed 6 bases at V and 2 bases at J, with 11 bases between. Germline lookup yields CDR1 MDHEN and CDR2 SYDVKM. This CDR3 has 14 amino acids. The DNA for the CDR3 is TGTGCCAGCAGCCGGGACTCTACTGGAAACACCATATATTTT. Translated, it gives CASSRDSTGNTIYF.

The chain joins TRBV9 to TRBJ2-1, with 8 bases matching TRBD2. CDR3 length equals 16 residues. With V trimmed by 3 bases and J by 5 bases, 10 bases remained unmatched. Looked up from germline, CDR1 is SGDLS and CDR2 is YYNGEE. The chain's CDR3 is CASSAPERELHNEQFF. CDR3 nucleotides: TGTGCCAGCAGCGCCCCCGAGCGGGAGCTTCACAATGAGCAGTTCTTC.

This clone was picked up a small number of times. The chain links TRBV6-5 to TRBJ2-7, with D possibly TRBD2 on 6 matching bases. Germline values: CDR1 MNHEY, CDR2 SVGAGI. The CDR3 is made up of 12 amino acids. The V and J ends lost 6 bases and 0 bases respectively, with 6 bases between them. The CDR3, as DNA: TGTGCCAGCAGGGGAGGCTCCTACGAGCAGTACTTC. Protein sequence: CASRGGSYEQYF.

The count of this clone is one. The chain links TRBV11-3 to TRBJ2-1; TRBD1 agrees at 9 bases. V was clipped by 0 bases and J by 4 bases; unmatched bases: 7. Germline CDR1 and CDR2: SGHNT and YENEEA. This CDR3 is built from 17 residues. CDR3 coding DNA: TGTGCCAGCAGCTTAGATGGCGGGACAGGGCCGTACAATGAGCAGTTCTTC. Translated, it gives CASSLDGGTGPYNEQFF.

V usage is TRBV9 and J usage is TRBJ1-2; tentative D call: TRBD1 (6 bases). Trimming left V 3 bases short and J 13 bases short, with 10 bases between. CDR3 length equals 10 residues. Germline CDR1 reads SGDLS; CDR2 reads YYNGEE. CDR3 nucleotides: TGTGCCAGCAGCGGACAGGTTCTCACCTTC. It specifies CASSGQVLTF.

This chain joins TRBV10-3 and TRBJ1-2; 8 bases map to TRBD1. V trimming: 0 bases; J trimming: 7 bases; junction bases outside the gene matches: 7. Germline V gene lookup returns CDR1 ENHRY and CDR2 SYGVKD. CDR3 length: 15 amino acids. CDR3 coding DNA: TGTGCCATCAGTGAGTCGACCCCAGGGACAGGTGGCTACACCTTC. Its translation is CAISESTPGTGGYTF.

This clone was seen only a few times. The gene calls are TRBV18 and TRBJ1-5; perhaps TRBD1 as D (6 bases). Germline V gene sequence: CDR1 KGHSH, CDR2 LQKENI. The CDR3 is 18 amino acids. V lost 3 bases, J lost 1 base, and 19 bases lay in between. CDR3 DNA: TGTGCCAGCTCACCTGGTCTGCAGGCACAGGGCAGCAATCAGCCCCAGCATTTT. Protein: CASSPGLQAQGSNQPQHF.

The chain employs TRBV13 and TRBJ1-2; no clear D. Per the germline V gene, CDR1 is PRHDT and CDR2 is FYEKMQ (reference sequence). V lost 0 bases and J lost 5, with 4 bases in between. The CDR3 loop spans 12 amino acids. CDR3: CASSLGEYGYTF. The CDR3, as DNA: TGTGCCAGCAGCTTAGGGGAGTATGGCTACACCTTC.

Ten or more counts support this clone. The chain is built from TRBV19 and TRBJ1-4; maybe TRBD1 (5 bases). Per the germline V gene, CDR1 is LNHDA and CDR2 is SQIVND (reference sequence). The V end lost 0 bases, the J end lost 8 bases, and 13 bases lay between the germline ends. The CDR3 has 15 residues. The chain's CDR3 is CASSIDLDIGEKLFF. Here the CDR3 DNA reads TGTGCCAGTAGTATAGATTTGGACATCGGGGAAAAACTGTTTTTT.

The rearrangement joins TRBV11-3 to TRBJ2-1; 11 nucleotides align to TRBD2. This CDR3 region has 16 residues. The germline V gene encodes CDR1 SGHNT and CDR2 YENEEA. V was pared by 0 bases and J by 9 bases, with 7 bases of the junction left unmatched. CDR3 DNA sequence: TGTGCCAGCAGCTTAGATAGCGGGAGGGGTCTTGGTGAGCAGTTCTTC. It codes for CASSLDSGRGLGEQFF.

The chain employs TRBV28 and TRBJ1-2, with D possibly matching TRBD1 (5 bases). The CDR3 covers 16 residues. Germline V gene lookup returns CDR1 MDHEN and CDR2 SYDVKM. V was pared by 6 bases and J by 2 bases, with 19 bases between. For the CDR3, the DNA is TGTGCCAGCAGACAGAAGCCCCCGGGGGGAAACTATGGCTACACCTTC. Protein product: CASRQKPPGGNYGYTF.

This CDR3 is CASSLAQGPEAFF. The CDR3, as DNA: TGTGCCAGCAGCCTGGCCCAGGGGCCTGAAGCTTTCTTT. The rearrangement uses TRBV11-2 and TRBJ1-1; the D gene is possibly TRBD1 (6 bases). This CDR3 region has 13 residues. Germline V CDR1 and CDR2: SGHAT, FQNNGV. V shed 5 bases and J shed 6 bases, with 13 bases lying between them.

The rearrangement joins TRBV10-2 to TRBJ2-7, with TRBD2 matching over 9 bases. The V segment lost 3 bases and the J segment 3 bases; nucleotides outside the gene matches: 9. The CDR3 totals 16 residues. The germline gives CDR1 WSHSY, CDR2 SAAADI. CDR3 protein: CASSDLPAGGNYEQYF. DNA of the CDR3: TGCGCCAGCAGTGACCTCCCGGCGGGGGGGAACTACGAGCAGTACTTC.

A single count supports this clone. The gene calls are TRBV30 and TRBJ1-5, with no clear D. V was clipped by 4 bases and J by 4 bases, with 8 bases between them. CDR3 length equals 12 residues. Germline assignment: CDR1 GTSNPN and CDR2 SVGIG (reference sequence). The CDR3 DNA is TGTGCCTGGAAAACAGAGAATCAGCCCCAGCATTTT. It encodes CAWKTENQPQHF.

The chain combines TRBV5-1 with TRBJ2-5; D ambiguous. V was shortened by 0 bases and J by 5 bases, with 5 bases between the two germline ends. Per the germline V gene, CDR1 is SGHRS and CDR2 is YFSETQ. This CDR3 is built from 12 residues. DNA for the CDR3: TGCGCCAGCAGCTTGGTCAGGGAGACCCAGTACTTC. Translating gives CASSLVRETQYF.

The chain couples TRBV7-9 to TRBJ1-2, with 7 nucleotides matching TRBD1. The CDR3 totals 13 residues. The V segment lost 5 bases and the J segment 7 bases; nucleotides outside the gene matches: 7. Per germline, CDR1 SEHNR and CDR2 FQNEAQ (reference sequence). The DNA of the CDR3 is TGTGCCAGCAGCCCAGTAGGGGGCGCTGGCTACACCTTC. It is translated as CASSPVGGAGYTF.

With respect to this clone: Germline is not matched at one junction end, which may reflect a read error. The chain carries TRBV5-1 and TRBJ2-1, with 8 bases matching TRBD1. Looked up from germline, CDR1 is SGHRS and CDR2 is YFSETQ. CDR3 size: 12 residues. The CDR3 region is CASSSDRGPPLF. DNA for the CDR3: TGCGCCAGCAGCTCCGACAGGGGTCCACCCCTCTTC.

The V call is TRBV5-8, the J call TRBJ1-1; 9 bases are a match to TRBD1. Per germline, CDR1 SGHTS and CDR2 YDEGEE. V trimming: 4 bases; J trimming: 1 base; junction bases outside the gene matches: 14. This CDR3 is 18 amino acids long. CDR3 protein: CASSPGLTGGFANTEAFF. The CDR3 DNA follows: TGTGCCAGCAGCCCCGGACTGACAGGGGGGTTTGCGAACACTGAAGCTTTCTTT.

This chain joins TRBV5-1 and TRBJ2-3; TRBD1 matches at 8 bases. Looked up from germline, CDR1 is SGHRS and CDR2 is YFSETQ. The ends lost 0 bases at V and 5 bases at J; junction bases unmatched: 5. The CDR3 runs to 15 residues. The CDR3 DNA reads TGCGCCAGCAGCTTGGCAGGGGGCGGGGTAGATACGCAGTATTTT. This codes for CASSLAGGGVDTQYF.

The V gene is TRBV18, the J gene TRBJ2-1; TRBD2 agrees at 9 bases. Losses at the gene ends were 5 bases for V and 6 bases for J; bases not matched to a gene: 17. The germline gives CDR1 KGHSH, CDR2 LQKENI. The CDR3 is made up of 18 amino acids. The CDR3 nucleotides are TGTGCCAGCTCATCCACGGGATATGTCCTAGCGGGGAGCAATGAGCAGTTCTTC. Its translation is CASSSTGYVLAGSNEQFF. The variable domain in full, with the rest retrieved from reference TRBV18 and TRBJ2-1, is NAGVMQNPRHLVRRRGQEARLRCSPMKGHSHVYWYRQLPEEGLKFMVYLQKENIIDESGMPKERFSAEFPKEGPSILRIQQVVRGDSAAYFCASSSTGYVLAGSNEQFFGPGTRLTVL.

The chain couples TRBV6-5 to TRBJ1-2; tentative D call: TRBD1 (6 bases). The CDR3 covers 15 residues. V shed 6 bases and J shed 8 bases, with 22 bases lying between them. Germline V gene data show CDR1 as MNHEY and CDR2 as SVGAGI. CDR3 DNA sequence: TGTGCCAGCAGGTCCGGGACCAATCATGGGGGCGGCTACACCTTC. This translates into CASRSGTNHGGGYTF.

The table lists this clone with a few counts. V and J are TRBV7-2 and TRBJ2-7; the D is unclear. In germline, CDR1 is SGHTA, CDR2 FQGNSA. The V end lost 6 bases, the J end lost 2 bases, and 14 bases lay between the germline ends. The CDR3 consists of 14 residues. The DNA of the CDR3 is TGTGCCAGCAGTACAATGACTGTCACCTACGAGCAGTACTTC. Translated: CASSTMTVTYEQYF.

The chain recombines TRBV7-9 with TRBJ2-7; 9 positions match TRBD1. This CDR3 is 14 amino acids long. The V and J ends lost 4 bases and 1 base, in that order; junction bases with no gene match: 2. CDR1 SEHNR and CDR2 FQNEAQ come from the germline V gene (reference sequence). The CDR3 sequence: CASSSGQGSYEQYF. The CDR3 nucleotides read TGTGCCAGCAGCTCGGGACAGGGATCCTACGAGCAGTACTTC.

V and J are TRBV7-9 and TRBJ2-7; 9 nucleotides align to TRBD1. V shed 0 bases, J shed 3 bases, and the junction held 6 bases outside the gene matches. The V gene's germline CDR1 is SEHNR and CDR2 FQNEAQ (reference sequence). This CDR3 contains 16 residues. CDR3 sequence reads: CASSLASGQGIYEQYF. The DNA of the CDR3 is TGTGCCAGCAGCTTAGCATCGGGACAGGGCATCTACGAGCAGTACTTC.

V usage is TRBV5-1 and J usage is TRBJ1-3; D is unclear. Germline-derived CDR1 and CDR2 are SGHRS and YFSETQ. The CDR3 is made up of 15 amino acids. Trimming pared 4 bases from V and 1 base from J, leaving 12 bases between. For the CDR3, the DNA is TGCGCCAGCAGCCCTGGGCCTCCTTCTGGAAACACCATATATTTT. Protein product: CASSPGPPSGNTIYF.

This CDR3 reads CAWSLGQRNYGYTF. The CDR3, as DNA: TGTGCCTGGAGTTTGGGACAGAGGAACTATGGCTACACCTTC. The chain couples TRBV30 to TRBJ1-2; 7 bases map to TRBD1. J gave up 2 bases and V 2 bases, and 5 bases lay outside the gene matches. The CDR3 extends over 14 amino acids. CDR1 and CDR2 (germline): GTSNPN, SVGIG (reference sequence).

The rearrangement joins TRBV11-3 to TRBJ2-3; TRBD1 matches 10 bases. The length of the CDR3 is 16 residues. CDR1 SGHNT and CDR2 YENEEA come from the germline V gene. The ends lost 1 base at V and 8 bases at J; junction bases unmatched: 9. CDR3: CASSLVGDRGIVTQYF. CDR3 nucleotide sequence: TGTGCCAGCAGCTTAGTGGGGGACAGGGGAATTGTTACGCAGTATTTT.

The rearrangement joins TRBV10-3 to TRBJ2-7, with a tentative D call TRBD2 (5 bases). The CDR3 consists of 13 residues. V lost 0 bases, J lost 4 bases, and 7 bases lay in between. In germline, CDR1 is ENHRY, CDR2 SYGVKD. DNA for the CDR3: TGTGCCATCAGTGAGTCCACGGGGTACGAGCAGTACTTC. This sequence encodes CAISESTGYEQYF.

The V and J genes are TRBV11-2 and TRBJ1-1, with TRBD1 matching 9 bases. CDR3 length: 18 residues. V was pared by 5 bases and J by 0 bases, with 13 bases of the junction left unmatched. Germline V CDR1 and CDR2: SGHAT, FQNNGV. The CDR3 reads CASSPPGQGLSLNTEAFF. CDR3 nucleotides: TGTGCCAGCAGCCCACCGGGACAGGGCCTCTCCCTGAACACTGAAGCTTTCTTT.